Listed below are T cell receptor beta chains from one sample, sequenced in a study of blood T cell repertoires in COVID-19. This table comes from immunoSEQ multiplex PCR, and its TCRdb copy is limited to in-frame clones, with some not included. The sample has 400,000 to 500,000 clones, roughly 89% seen once. Material for sequencing was peripheral blood. The origin of the receptors is a woman aged 30 to 39 with active or convalescent COVID-19. Each CDR3 is given with its conserved first and last residue.

>TRBJ1-4|TRBV4-2
CASSTPGTGNEKLFF
>TRBJ1-6|TRBV3-1/TRBV3-2
CASSHYDTNYNSPLHF
>TRBJ1-4|TRBV11-2
CASSPDRVGEKLFF
>TRBJ2-1|TRBV2
CASSEPGVYEQFF
>TRBJ1-5|TRBV28
CASSLAGRGQTIVYSNQPQHF
>TRBJ1-1|TRBV6-5
CASSPGEKAFF
>TRBJ1-1|TRBV7-9
CASSLESVMNTEAFF
>TRBJ1-2|TRBV7-9
CASSLGGLSDGYTF
>TRBJ1-5|TRBV15
CATSRGLEQPQHF
>TRBJ2-1|TRBV13
CASSLRLAGLYNEQFF
>TRBJ2-7|TRBV19
CASRPTEHYEQYF
>TRBJ1-4|TRBV3-1/TRBV3-2
CASSQGGGAGEKLFF
>TRBJ2-7|TRBV25-1
CASSENRPGGLYEQYF
>TRBJ2-3|TRBV4-1
CASSQGLAGSLTDTQYF
>TRBJ2-3|TRBV27
CASAGSRTDTQYF
>TRBJ2-1|TRBV25-1
CASSEASADYNEQFF
>TRBJ2-2|TRBV19
CASSIVQGAGELFF
>TRBJ2-2|TRBV29-1
CSALAAHTGELFF
>TRBJ2-3|TRBV29-1
CSAGISVDTQYF
>TRBJ1-4|TRBV4-1
CASSHGDRDDEKLFF
>TRBJ2-1|TRBV6-4
CASSDGTGGSEQFF
>TRBJ2-1|TRBV5-1
CASSEGPSWQSDNEQFF
>TRBJ1-6|TRBV11-2
CASSSRDSYNSPLHF
>TRBJ1-2|TRBV29-1
CSASGGLYYGYTF
>TRBJ1-1|TRBV6-6
CASSSREDTEAFF
>TRBJ1-2|TRBV3-1/TRBV3-2
CASSQDLEAIGYTF
>TRBJ2-7|TRBV14
CASSHLSGLAGNEQYF
>TRBJ2-3|TRBV6-5
CASIGDTQYF
>TRBJ2-3|TRBV13
CASSPRTSGTDTQYF